These 17 T cell receptor beta chains were all obtained from the same sample, sequenced in a study of blood T cell repertoires in COVID-19. The method was immunoSEQ multiplex PCR; TCRdb's version includes in-frame clones alone and lacks a portion of them. The sample shows around 280,000 clones, roughly 85% of them seen only once. Sequenced: PBMCs or T cells enriched from blood (not recorded which). Receptors originate from a woman aged 40 to 50 who had recovered from COVID-19.

The gene calls are TRBV5-1 and TRBJ1-1; D gene unclear. CDR1 and CDR2 from the germline V gene are SGHRS and YFSETQ. There are 16 residues in the CDR3. Trimming stripped 0 bases from V and 7 bases from J, with 19 bases between. The CDR3 sequence is CASSLGMGSGNREAFF. For the CDR3, the DNA is TGCGCCAGCAGCTTGGGGATGGGGTCGGGAAACCGTGAAGCTTTCTTT.

The chain combines TRBV30 with TRBJ1-2, with TRBD1 matching 7 bases. Looked up from germline, CDR1 is GTSNPN and CDR2 is SVGIG (reference sequence). V gave up 7 bases and J gave up 0 bases; unmatched junction bases: 11. This CDR3 region has 15 residues. The CDR3 DNA follows: TGTGCCTTAGACAGGGTAGGCCTTCCTAACTATGGCTACACCTTC. This encodes CALDRVGLPNYGYTF.

The CDR3: CASSLGLEEAFF. The CDR3 DNA reads as TGCGCCAGCAGCTTGGGCTTGGAGGAAGCTTTCTTT. The V call is TRBV5-1, the J call TRBJ1-1; no clear D. Germline V gene lookup returns CDR1 SGHRS and CDR2 YFSETQ. CDR3 length: 12 residues. V was clipped by 0 bases and J by 8 bases, with 8 bases between them.

A single count supports this clone. This sequence joins TRBV28 and TRBJ1-5; D gene unclear. The CDR3 totals 14 residues. Germline CDR1 is MDHEN and CDR2 is SYDVKM. The ends were cut back, 6 bases at V and 5 bases at J, with 14 bases in the middle. In DNA, the CDR3 is TGTGCCAGCAGCCAGACGAGGGAGTATCAGCCCCAGCATTTT. Protein product: CASSQTREYQPQHF.

The genes are TRBV25-1 and TRBJ2-5, with 7 bases lining up with TRBD1. Germline V lookup: CDR1 MGHDK, CDR2 SYGVNS. The J segment lost 0 bases and the V segment lost 8 bases, leaving 9 bases of the junction unmatched. The CDR3 sequence is 15 residues long. The CDR3 reads CASSSPRGYQETQYF. The CDR3 DNA reads TGTGCCAGCTCAAGTCCCAGGGGGTACCAAGAGACCCAGTACTTC. Full variable domain (rest looked up from reference TRBV25-1 and TRBJ2-5): EADIYQTPRYLVIGTGKKITLECSQTMGHDKMYWYQQDPGMELHLIHYSYGVNSTEKGDLSSESTVSRIRTEHFPLTLESARPSHTSQYLCASSSPRGYQETQYFGPGTRLLVL.

The CDR3 protein is CASSEGSETSGMETQYF. CDR3 in DNA: TGCGCCAGCAGTGAAGGTTCCGAGACTAGCGGGATGGAGACCCAGTACTTC. V is TRBV10-2 and J is TRBJ2-5; 11 bases align to TRBD2. This CDR3 region has 17 residues. Germline V lookup: CDR1 WSHSY, CDR2 SAAADI. Losses at the gene ends were 3 bases for V and 5 bases for J; bases not matched to a gene: 11.

The chain has TRBV10-1 and TRBJ2-2, with 8 nucleotides matching TRBD2. Germline V gene sequence: CDR1 WNHNN, CDR2 SYGVQD (reference sequence). The trim removed 6 bases at V and 7 bases at J, leaving 4 bases unmatched. The CDR3 loop spans 13 amino acids. CDR3 residues: CASRAGDLGELFF. The CDR3, as DNA: TGCGCCAGCAGAGCGGGGGATCTCGGGGAGCTGTTTTTT.

This clone occurred once. Here the CDR3 omits its conserved ending phenylalanine or tryptophan, so a read error is the likely source. No DNA is shown, since the ends of the CDR3 on it are uncertain; the CDR3 is the one TCRdb lists. The J gene is TRBJ1-2, the V gene TRBV2; TRBD1 is the table's D call and was not checked against the DNA. Inclusive of both ends, the CDR3 amounts to 11 amino acids. From germline, CDR1 is SNHLY and CDR2 FYNNEI. The CDR3 loop is CASSPGTDPPI.

The J gene is TRBJ1-6, the V gene TRBV7-2; 7 nucleotides match TRBD1. The CDR3 contains 15 residues. V lost 3 bases and J lost 6; bases outside the gene matches: 5. CDR1 and CDR2 from the germline V gene are SGHTA and FQGNSA. CDR3 coding DNA: TGTGCCAGCAGCTTGTTCGGACAGGTTAATTCACCCCTCCACTTT. Protein: CASSLFGQVNSPLHF.

The J gene is TRBJ1-4, the V gene TRBV6-4, with TRBD1 as a possible D gene (6 bases). CDR3 length: 17 residues. The V gene's germline CDR1 is MRHNA and CDR2 SNTAGT. V dropped 2 bases and J dropped 0 bases, with 13 bases sitting between them. The CDR3 spells CASSDPPAGATNEKLFF. In DNA, the CDR3 is TGTGCCAGCAGTGACCCCCCGGCAGGGGCAACTAATGAAAAACTGTTTTTT.

V and J are TRBV4-1 and TRBJ2-3; TRBD2 agrees at 8 bases. CDR3 size: 14 residues. CDR1 is MGHRA and CDR2 is YSYEKL in the germline V gene. V was clipped by 8 bases and J by 0 bases; unmatched bases: 4. The CDR3 region is CASGREASTDTQYF. In DNA form, the CDR3 reads TGCGCCAGCGGGCGGGAGGCTAGCACAGATACGCAGTATTTT.

The chain is built from TRBV9 and TRBJ2-1; a possible D gene is TRBD2 (6 bases). The CDR3 length is 15 residues. Germline V gives CDR1 SGDLS, CDR2 YYNGEE. V lost 0 bases and J 3 bases, leaving 10 bases between the germline ends. CDR3 sequence reads: CASSVAGARYNEQFF. CDR3 nucleotides: TGTGCCAGCAGCGTAGCGGGAGCGCGCTACAATGAGCAGTTCTTC.

In DNA, the CDR3 is TGTGCCAGCAGCTTACAGGGGGATAATTCACCCCTCCACTTT. Protein product: CASSLQGDNSPLHF. The V call is TRBV7-9, the J call TRBJ1-6, with TRBD1 matching over 7 bases. CDR3 length: 14 amino acids. With 2 bases clipped from V and 5 bases from J, the junction kept 0 bases outside the gene matches. Germline V gives CDR1 SEHNR, CDR2 FQNEAQ (reference sequence).

The V call is TRBV4-2, the J call TRBJ2-3, with 11 nucleotides matching TRBD2. CDR1 is LGHNA and CDR2 is YNFKEQ in the germline V gene. The CDR3 runs to 18 residues. The ends lost 0 bases at V and 4 bases at J; junction bases unmatched: 9. CDR3 sequence: CASSQDPRLAGGSDTQYF. The CDR3 region has the DNA TGTGCCAGCAGCCAAGATCCGCGGCTAGCGGGAGGATCAGATACGCAGTATTTT.

The chain carries TRBV27 and TRBJ2-3; 12 nucleotides align to TRBD2. Per germline, CDR1 MNHEY and CDR2 SMNVEV (reference sequence). CDR3 size: 15 residues. The J segment lost 4 bases and the V segment lost 4 bases, leaving 3 bases of the junction unmatched. CDR3: CASSSTSGSADTQYF. The CDR3, as DNA: TGTGCCAGCAGTTCGACTAGCGGGAGCGCAGATACGCAGTATTTT.

This sequence joins TRBV6-5 and TRBJ2-7; tentatively, D is TRBD1 (6 bases). The CDR3 loop spans 16 amino acids. Between the trimmed V and J ends, which lost 0 bases and 2 bases, there was a span of 14 bases. CDR1 MNHEY and CDR2 SVGAGI come from the germline V gene. CDR3 protein: CASSYSSTGRTYEQYF. The CDR3, as DNA: TGTGCCAGCAGTTACTCGAGTACAGGGAGAACCTACGAGCAGTACTTC.

This chain connects TRBV7-2 to TRBJ1-2; tentative D call: TRBD1 (5 bases). Germline V gives CDR1 SGHTA, CDR2 FQGNSA. V lost 1 base, J lost 5 bases, and 8 bases lay in between. There are 13 residues in the CDR3. CDR3 region: CASSLDRLYGYTF. CDR3 coding DNA: TGTGCCAGCAGCTTAGACAGGCTGTATGGCTACACCTTC.